This TCR beta chain is drawn from a study of T-cell memory formation after mild COVID-19 (dated by TCRdb to 2020 to 2023). A note on the overall study: Most TCR sequence clusters were specific to one of the two donors. In a couple of donors, T-cell clones that expanded and contracted after mild COVID-19 were followed by sequencing TCRalpha and TCRbeta repertoires longitudinally. The cohort was made up of two young adult volunteers, one female and one male, who were previously healthy.

The V and J ends are trimmed by 0 bases and 5 bases, leaving 14 bases between them. Including the terminal cysteine and phenylalanine, the CDR3 comprises 15 residues. This entry keeps only the CDR3 DNA: 45 bases, framed from base 1. The germline V gene sets CDR1 to MNHEY and CDR2 to SVGAGI. Ficoll-Paque density gradient centrifugation was used to isolate PBMCs. This clonotype was detected a few times. It lacks a known antigen. No much larger clonotype is one base removed from it; base qualities were not supplied. TCRdb names Illumina NovaSeq 6000 as the instrument used. cDNA libraries for TCRalpha and TCRbeta were prepared by 5'RACE using constant-segment primers, with sample barcodes and unique molecular identifiers added. RNA was extracted from every sample with Trizol reagent. Library amplification was performed in two PCR steps, and a second sample barcode and Illumina TruSeq adapters were introduced in the second step. The libraries were sequenced on an Illumina NovaSeq using 2 x 150 bp paired-end reads. The study's own analysis went as follows. With migec v1.2.7, reads were demultiplexed and then collapsed into UMI-guided consensus sequences. Using mixcr v2.1.11, UMI consensuses were aligned to TRA and TRB V and J templates and then assembled into clonotypes. Expanded or contracted clonotypes were those called significant by both edgeR and NoisET, with noise models trained on biological replicates. edgeR calls used a false discovery rate-adjusted p below 0.01 and a log2 fold-change threshold of 1. As an exploratory analysis of dynamics, max-normalized trajectories of the 1000 most abundant clonotypes were examined by PCA with hierarchical clustering. Separately sequenced CD4+ and CD8+ repertoires were used to assign a CD4 or CD8 phenotype to each responding clone. TCRdb reanalyzed the raw reads on its own, using fastp at Q25 for trimming and MiXCR for clone calling, and kept in-frame beta chains. Merged by CDR3 protein, the rows form single entries marked with the most common genes and DNA. TCRdb's processing, not the study's, gives the V and J calls here. The sample table holds some 450,000 distinct CDR3 sequences, of which around 19% were seen once. Clones ranked in the top ten supply approximately 8.4% of the sample.

Findings and caveats that apply to the study as a whole: Some responding clones were found in pre-infection memory, which suggests that pre-existing cross-reactive memory T cells took part in the SARS-CoV-2 response. Only two mild cases were covered in the study, and larger cohorts including severe cases with pre-infection samples were considered necessary. Whether the second-wave clones peaking on day 37 were SARS-CoV-2 specific was not confirmed. From day 15 to 85, contracting clones showed balanced CD4/CD8 phenotypes, whereas a second wave of clones that expanded from day 15 to 37 leaned towards CD4+. Contracting CD4+ clones were located mainly in the CM and EM memory subsets, whereas CD8+ clones were found to be enriched in EMRA.

The chain is assembled from TRBV6-5 and TRBJ2-7; the D gene cannot be resolved reliably. The TCR originated in an adult woman who had mild COVID-19 (a few samples of this study predate the infection). The sample titles of this study are shuffled in the database, so cell type and time point are left out; the donor was told from shared clones. The sample was PBMCs or a T cell subset sorted from them (not recorded which). The DNA sequence is given as TGTGCCAGCAGTTACTCTACCGGGCTAAGCAACGAGCAGTACTTC. Its protein reads: CASSYSTGLSNEQYF.